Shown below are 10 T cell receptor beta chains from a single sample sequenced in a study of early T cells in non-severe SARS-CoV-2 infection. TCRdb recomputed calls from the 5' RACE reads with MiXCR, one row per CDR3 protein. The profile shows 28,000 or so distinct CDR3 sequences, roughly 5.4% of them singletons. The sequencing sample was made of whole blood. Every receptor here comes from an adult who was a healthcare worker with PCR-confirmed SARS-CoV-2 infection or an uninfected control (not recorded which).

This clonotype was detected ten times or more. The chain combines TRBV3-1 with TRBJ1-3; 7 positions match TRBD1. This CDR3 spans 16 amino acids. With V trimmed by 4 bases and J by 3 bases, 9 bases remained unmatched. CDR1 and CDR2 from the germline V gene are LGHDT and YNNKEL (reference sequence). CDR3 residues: CASSRTTTGYGNTIYF. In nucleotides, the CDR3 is TGTGCCAGCAGCCGCACGACGACAGGGTATGGAAACACCATATATTTT. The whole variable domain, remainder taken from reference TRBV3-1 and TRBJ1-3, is DTAVSQTPKYLVTQMGNDKSIKCEQNLGHDTMYWYKQDSKKFLKIMFSYNNKELIINETVPNRFSPKSPDKAHLNLHINSLELGDSAVYFCASSRTTTGYGNTIYFGEGSWLTVV.

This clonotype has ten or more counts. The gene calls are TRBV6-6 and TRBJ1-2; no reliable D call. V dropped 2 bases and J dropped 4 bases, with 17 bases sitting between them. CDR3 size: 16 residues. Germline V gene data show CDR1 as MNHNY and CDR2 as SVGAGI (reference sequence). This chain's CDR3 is CASSYGLREVSYGYTF. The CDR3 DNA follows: TGTGCCAGCAGTTACGGGTTAAGGGAAGTGAGCTATGGCTACACCTTC.

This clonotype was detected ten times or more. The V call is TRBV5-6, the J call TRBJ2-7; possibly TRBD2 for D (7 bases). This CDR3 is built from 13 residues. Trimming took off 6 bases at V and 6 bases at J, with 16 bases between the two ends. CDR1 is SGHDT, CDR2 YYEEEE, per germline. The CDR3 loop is CASTLGGGGEQYF. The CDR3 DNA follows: TGTGCCAGCACCCTCGGAGGGGGGGGCGAGCAGTACTTC. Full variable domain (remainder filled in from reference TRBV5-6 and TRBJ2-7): DAGVTQSPTHLIKTRGQQVTLRCSPKSGHDTVSWYQQALGQGPQFIFQYYEEEERQRGNFPDRFSGHQFPNYSSELNVNALLLGDSALYLCASTLGGGGEQYFGPGTRLTVT.

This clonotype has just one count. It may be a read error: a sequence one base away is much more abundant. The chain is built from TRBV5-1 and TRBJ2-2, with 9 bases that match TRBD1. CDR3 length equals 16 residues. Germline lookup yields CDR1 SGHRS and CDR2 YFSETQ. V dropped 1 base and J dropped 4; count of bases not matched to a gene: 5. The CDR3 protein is CASSLLGQGPTGELFF. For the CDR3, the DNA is TGCGCCAGCAGCTTGTTGGGACAGGGACCCACCGGGGAGCTGTTTTTT.

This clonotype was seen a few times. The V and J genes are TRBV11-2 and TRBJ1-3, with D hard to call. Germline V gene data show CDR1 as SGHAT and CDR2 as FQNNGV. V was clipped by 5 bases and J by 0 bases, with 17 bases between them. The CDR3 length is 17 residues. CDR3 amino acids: CASSASYPWGSGNTIYF. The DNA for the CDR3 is TGTGCCAGCAGCGCATCCTACCCTTGGGGCTCTGGAAACACCATATATTTT.

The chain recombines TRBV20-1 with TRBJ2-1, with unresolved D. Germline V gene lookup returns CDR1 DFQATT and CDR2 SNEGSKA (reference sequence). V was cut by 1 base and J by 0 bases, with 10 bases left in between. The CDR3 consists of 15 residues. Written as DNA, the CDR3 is TGCAGTGCTAGAGGTTTGGGTAGCTCCTACAATGAGCAGTTCTTC. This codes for CSARGLGSSYNEQFF.

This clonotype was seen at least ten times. This CDR3 is CASSFGSLTDTQYF. The CDR3 nucleotides are TGCGCCAGCAGCTTTGGTAGCCTCACAGATACGCAGTATTTT. This chain links TRBV5-1 with TRBJ2-3, with D hard to call. CDR1 and CDR2 from the germline V gene are SGHRS and YFSETQ. CDR3 size: 14 residues. The V end lost 2 bases, the J end lost 2 bases, and 9 bases lay between the germline ends.

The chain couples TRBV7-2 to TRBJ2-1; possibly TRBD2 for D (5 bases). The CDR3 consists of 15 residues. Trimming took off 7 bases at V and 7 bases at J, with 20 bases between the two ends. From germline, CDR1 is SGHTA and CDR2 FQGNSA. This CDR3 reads CASTFGLVGSNEQFF. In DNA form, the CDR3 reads TGTGCCAGCACCTTCGGGCTAGTTGGGAGTAATGAGCAGTTCTTC. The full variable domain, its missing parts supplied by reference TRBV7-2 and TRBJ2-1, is GAGVSQSPSNKVTEKGKDVELRCDPISGHTALYWYRQSLGQGLEFLIYFQGNSAPDKSGLPSDRFSAERTGGSVSTLTIQRTQQEDSAVYLCASTFGLVGSNEQFFGPGTRLTVL.

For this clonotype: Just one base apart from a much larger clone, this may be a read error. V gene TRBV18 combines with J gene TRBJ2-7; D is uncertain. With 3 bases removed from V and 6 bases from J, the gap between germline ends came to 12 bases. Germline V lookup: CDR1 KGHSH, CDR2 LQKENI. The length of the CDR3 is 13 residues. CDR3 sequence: CASSPIESCEQYF. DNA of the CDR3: TGTGCCAGCTCACCCATTGAGTCGTGCGAGCAGTACTTC.

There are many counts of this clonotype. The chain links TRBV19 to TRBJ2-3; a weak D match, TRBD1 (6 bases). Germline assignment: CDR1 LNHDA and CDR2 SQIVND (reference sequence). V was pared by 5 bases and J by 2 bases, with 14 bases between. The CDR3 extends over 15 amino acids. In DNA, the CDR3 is TGTGCCAGTAGTCCACGGACAGACCCCACAGATACGCAGTATTTT. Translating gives CASSPRTDPTDTQYF.